The sequence of this T cell receptor beta chain was determined in a study of shared clonotypes between healthy human individuals. At the level of the study: The donors, a couple of women and three men, were aged 18 to 49.

The CDR3 is made up of 14 amino acids. Trimming removed 1 base from V and 6 bases from J, with 10 bases in between. From germline, CDR1 is MNHEY and CDR2 SVGAGI. This clone was detected only a few times. The antigen is not known. Nashville, Tennessee was home to all donors, who were Caucasian adults. Division of CD4+ cells produced a CD45RA+ naive subset and a CD45RA-negative memory subset. Study results and limitations: Naive CD4 clonotypes were shared across several donors at roughly 4.6%.

The table came from immunoSEQ multiplex PCR; TCRdb's copy has only in-frame clones and leaves some out. The profile shows some 900,000 clones, over 75% of them singletons. V gene TRBV6-5 combines with J gene TRBJ1-5; a weak D match, TRBD1 (5 bases). This receptor was identified in a man between 18 and 35 years old in good health. The source material was memory CD4+ T cells sorted from blood. Subset here: CD45RA-negative fraction. The CDR3, as DNA: TGTGCCAGCAGTTACTTGGGGGGGAGTCAGCCCCAGCATTTT. Residues: CASSYLGGSQPQHF.